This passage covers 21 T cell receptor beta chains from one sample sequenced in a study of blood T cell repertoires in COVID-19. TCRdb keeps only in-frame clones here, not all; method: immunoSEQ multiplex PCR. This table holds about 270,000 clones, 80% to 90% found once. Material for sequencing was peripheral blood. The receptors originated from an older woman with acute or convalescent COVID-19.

The CDR3 protein is CASSPPGTGTNEQYF. In DNA, the CDR3 is TGTGCCAGCAGCCCACCCGGGACAGGGACTAACGAGCAGTACTTC. The rearrangement joins TRBV7-9 to TRBJ2-7, with TRBD1 identical over 9 bases. The trim removed 5 bases at V and 5 bases at J, leaving 10 bases unmatched. The CDR3 contains 15 residues. Germline loops: CDR1 SEHNR, CDR2 FQNEAQ (reference sequence).

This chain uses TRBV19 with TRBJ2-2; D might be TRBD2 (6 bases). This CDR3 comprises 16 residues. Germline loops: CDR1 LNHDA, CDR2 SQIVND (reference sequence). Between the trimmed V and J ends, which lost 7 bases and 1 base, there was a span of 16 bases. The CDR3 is CASTSGRDWNTGELFF. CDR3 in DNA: TGTGCCAGTACCTCGGGGCGGGACTGGAACACCGGGGAGCTGTTTTTT.

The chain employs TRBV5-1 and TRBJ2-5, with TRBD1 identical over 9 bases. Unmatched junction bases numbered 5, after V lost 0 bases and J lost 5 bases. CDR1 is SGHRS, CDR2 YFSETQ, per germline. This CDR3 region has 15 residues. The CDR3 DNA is TGCGCCAGCAGCTTGGCCACAGGGGGCGCGGAGACCCAGTACTTC. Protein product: CASSLATGGAETQYF. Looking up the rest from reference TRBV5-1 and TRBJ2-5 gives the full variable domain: KAGVTQTPRYLIKTRGQQVTLSCSPISGHRSVSWYQQTPGQGLQFLFEYFSETQRNKGNFPGRFSGRQFSNSRSEMNVSTLELGDSALYLCASSLATGGAETQYFGPGTRLLVL.

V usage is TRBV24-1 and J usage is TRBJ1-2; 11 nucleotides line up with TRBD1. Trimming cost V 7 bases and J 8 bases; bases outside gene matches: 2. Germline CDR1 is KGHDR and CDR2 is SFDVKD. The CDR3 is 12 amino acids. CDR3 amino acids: CATRDRGRGYTF. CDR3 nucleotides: TGTGCCACCAGGGACAGGGGGCGCGGCTACACCTTC.

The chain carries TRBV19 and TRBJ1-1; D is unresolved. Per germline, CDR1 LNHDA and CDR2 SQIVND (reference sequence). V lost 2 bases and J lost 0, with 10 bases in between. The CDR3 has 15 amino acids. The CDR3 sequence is CASSIFDTMNTEAFF. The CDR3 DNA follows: TGTGCCAGTAGTATATTCGACACGATGAACACTGAAGCTTTCTTT. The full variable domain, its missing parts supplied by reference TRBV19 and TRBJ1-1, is DGGITQSPKYLFRKEGQNVTLSCEQNLNHDAMYWYRQDPGQGLRLIYYSQIVNDFQKGDIAEGYSVSREKKESFPLTVTSAQKNPTAFYLCASSIFDTMNTEAFFGQGTRLTVV.

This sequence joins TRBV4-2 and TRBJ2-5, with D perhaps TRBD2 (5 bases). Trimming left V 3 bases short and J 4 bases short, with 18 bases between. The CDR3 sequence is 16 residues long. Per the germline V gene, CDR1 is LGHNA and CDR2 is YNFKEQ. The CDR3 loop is CASSQGGGSVRETQYF. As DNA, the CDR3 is TGTGCCAGCAGCCAGGGCGGAGGATCCGTGAGAGAGACCCAGTACTTC.

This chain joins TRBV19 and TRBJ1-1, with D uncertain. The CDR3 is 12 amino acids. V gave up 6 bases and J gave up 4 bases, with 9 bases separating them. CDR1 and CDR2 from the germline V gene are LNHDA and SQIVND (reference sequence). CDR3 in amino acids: CASRGETTEAFF. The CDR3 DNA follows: TGTGCCAGTAGGGGAGAGACCACTGAAGCTTTCTTT.

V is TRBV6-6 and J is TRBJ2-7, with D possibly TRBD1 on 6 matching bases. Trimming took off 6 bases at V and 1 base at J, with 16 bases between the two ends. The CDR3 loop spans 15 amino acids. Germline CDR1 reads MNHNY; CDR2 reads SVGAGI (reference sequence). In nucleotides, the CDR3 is TGTGCCAGCAGACCCCACAGGGTACCGTCCTACGAGCAGTACTTC. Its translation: CASRPHRVPSYEQYF.

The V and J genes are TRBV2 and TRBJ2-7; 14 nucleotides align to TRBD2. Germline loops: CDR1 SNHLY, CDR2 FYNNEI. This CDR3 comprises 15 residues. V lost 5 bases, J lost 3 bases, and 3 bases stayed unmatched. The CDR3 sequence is CASSWTSGGIYEQYF. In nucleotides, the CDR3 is TGTGCCAGCAGTTGGACTAGCGGGGGGATCTACGAGCAGTACTTC.

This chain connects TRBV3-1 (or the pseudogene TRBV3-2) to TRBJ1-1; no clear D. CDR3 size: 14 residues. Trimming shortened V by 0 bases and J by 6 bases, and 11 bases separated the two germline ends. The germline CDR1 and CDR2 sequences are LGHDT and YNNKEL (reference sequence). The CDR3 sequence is CASSQEWESAEAFF. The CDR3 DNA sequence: TGTGCCAGCAGCCAAGAGTGGGAGAGCGCTGAAGCTTTCTTT.

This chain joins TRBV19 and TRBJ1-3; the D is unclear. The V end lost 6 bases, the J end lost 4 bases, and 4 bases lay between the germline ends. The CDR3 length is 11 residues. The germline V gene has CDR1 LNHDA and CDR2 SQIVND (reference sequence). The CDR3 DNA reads TGTGCCAGTAGACGGGGAAACACCATATATTTT. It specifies CASRRGNTIYF.

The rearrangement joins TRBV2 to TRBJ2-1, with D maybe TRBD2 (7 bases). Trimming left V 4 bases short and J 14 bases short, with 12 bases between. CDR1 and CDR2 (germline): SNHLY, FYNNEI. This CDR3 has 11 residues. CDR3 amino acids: CASSGGGAKFF. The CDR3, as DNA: TGTGCCAGCAGTGGTGGGGGGGCCAAGTTCTTC.

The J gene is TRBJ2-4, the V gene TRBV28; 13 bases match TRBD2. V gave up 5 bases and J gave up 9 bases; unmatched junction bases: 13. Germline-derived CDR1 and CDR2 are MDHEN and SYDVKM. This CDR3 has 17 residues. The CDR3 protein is CASSPWTSGGRGVIQYF. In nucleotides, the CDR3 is TGTGCCAGCAGTCCCTGGACTAGCGGGGGTCGGGGGGTCATTCAGTACTTC. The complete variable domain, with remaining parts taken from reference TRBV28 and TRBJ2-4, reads DVKVTQSSRYLVKRTGEKVFLECVQDMDHENMFWYRQDPGLGLRLIYFSYDVKMKEKGDIPEGYSVSREKKERFSLILESASTNQTSMYLCASSPWTSGGRGVIQYFGAGTRLSVL.

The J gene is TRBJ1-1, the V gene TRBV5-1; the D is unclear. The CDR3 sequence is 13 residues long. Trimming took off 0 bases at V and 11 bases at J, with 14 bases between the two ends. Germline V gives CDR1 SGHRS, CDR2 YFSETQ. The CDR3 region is CASSLDTGRWAFF. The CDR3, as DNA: TGCGCCAGCAGCTTGGATACGGGGAGGTGGGCTTTCTTT.

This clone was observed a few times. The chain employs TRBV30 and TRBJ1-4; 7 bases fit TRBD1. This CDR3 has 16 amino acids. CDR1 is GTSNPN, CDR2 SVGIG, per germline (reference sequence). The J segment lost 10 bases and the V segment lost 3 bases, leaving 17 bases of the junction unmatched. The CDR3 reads CAWSHPRQGDIGKLFF. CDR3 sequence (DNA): TGTGCCTGGAGCCACCCACGACAGGGTGATATAGGAAAACTGTTTTTT.

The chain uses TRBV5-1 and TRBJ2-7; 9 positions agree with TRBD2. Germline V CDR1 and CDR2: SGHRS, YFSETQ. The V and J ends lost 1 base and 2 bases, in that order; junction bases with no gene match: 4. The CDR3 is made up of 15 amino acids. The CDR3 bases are TGCGCCAGCAGCTTGACTGCGGGGGGGACCTACGAGCAGTACTTC. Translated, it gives CASSLTAGGTYEQYF.

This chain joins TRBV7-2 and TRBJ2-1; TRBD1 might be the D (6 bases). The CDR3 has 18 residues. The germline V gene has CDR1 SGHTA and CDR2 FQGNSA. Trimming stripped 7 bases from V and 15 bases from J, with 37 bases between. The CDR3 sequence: CASTRRKQGFHKEDKGFF. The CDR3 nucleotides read TGTGCCAGCACTCGAAGGAAACAGGGATTTCACAAGGAGGACAAGGGGTTCTTC.

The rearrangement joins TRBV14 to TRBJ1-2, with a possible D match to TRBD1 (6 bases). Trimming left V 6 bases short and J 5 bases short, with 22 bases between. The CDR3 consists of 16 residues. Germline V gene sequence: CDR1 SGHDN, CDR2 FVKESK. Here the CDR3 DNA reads TGTGCCAGCAGGCGCCGGAGAGGGCCAGGGGAGTATGGCTACACCTTC. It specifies CASRRRRGPGEYGYTF.

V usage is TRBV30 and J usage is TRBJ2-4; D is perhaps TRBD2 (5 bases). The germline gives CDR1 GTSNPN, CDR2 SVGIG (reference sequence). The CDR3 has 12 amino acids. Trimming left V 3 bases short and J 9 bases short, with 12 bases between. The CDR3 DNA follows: TGTGCCTGGAGCAGAGGTGGAGGCATTCAGTACTTC. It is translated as CAWSRGGGIQYF. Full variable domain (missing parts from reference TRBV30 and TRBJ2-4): SQTIHQWPATLVQPVGSPLSLECTVEGTSNPNLYWYRQAAGRGLQLLFYSVGIGQISSEVPQNLSASRPQDRQFILSSKKLLLSDSGFYLCAWSRGGGIQYFGAGTRLSVL.

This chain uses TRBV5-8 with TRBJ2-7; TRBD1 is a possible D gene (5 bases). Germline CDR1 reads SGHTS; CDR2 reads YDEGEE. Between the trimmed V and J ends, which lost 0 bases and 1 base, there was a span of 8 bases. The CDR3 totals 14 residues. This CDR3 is CASSLGGLSYEQYF. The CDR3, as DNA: TGTGCCAGCAGCTTGGGGGGCCTTTCCTACGAGCAGTACTTC. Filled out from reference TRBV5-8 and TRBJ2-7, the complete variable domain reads EAGVTQSPTHLIKTRGQQATLRCSPISGHTSVYWYQQALGLGLQFLLWYDEGEERNRGNFPPRFSGRQFPNYSSELNVNALELEDSALYLCASSLGGLSYEQYFGPGTRLTVT.

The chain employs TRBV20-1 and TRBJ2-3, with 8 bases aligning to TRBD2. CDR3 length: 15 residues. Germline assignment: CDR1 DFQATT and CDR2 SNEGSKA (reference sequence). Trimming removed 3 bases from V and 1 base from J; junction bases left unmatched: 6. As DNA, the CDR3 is TGCAGTGCTAGTAATACCGGGGGGGGCACAGATACGCAGTATTTT. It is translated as CSASNTGGGTDTQYF.